The clone carrying this T cell receptor beta chain was counted at least ten times. This entry belongs to a study of T cells in Graves' hyperthyroidism and ophthalmopathy. The CDR3 is made up of 17 amino acids. The V and J ends lost 1 base and 2 bases, in that order; junction bases with no gene match: 8. Germline CDR1 reads SGHAT; CDR2 reads FQNNGV. RNA transcripts yielded amplified TCR beta CDR3 regions. The TCR CDR3 first-round RT-PCR relied on the HTBI primer set. MiXCR was run by TCRdb on the multiplex PCR reads, yielding one entry per CDR3 protein. The table includes a few hundred thousand distinct CDR3 sequences, 16% detected once.

The sequence was obtained from a woman in her 40s with Graves' ophthalmopathy. The sample comprised blood. V and J are TRBV11-2 and TRBJ2-5; TRBD1 agrees at 9 bases. CDR3 loop: CASSLAGQGSGQETQYF. The CDR3 DNA follows: TGTGCCAGCAGCTTAGCCGGACAGGGGTCGGGGCAAGAGACCCAGTACTTC.